This TCR beta chain was sequenced during a study of blood T cell repertoires in COVID-19. Across the study: Specimens from acute and convalescent COVID-19 originated in the United States, Italy and Spain. In each case, the material was cDNA or gDNA derived from T cells, B-cell-depleted T cells, or PBMCs.

The sample holds a few counts of this clone. Trimming shortened V by 6 bases and J by 0 bases, and 12 bases separated the two germline ends. Germline V gene sequence: CDR1 SGHAT, CDR2 FQNNGV. CDR3 size: 15 residues. Original handling: Researchers report that nucleated cell counts were estimated from reference gene primer amplification. The protocol was immunoSEQ multiplex PCR, while the TCRdb copy is restricted to in-frame clones and leaves out a portion. V, J and clone size are taken as reported in that table, and D and trimming were inferred from the DNA itself. The sample carries 100,000 or so clones, around 74% recorded once.

Sequenced: peripheral blood. V gene TRBV11-2 combines with J gene TRBJ1-3; D unresolved. This clonotype was sampled from a woman in her sixties or seventies with acute or convalescent COVID-19. The CDR3 region is CASSQDGSSGNTIYF. In DNA, the CDR3 is TGTGCCAGCAGTCAGGACGGGAGCTCTGGAAACACCATATATTTT.